These 8 T cell receptor beta chains were sequenced from one sample in a study of tissue T cells after allogeneic stem cell transplantation (dated by TCRdb to about 2022). The time point label for this specimen denotes: mouse harvest day 14 after allogeneic transplant. Each mouse graft, delivered by tail vein injection, combined 10^6 splenic CD5+ T cells with 10^7 T-cell-depleted bone marrow cells. Libraries were made using the immunoSEQ multiplex PCR assay. The table comes from immuneACCESS by way of TCRdb, which keeps in-frame sequences with V and J called. Part of the clones is missing from these tables; in studies checked, under half for an unresolved V gene and the rest for unknown reasons. The sample table records under 3,500 clones; roughly half of these occur just once. More than 15% of the sample lies in the top ten. The sample taken for sequencing was gut tissue. These receptors all come from a female BALB/c mouse given C57BL/6 T cells with graft-versus-host disease after an allogeneic hematopoietic cell transplant.

This clone was recorded only once. The genes and germline here are from mouse. The missing CDR3 end, 1 residue past where the read stops, is filled in from the germline J gene. The chain has TRBV12-2 and TRBJ2-4; the D is unclear. The germline CDR1 and CDR2 sequences are SGHLS and HYDKME. The CDR3 length is 14 residues. V dropped 2 bases and J dropped 0 bases, with 8 bases sitting between them. The CDR3 sequence is CASSPKNSQNTLYF. The CDR3 bases that were read are TGTGCCAGCTCTCCCAAAAATAGTCAAAACACCTTGTAC.

To note about this clone: Gene names follow the mouse nomenclature. The CDR3 end lies 1 residue beyond the end of the read and is filled in from the germline J gene. V is TRBV31 and J is TRBJ2-5; D gene uncertain. The CDR3 is 14 residues long. Between the trimmed V and J ends, which lost 0 bases and 0 bases, there was a span of 7 bases. The germline CDR1 and CDR2 sequences are GKSSPN and SITVG. CDR3 region: CAWSLANNQDTQYF. The part of the CDR3 DNA that was read is TGTGCCTGGAGTCTAGCCAATAACCAAGACACCCAGTAC.

In its sample, this clone was seen a few times. Mouse germline and gene names are used. With the read ending 1 residue before the CDR3 end, the germline J gene is used to fill in that end. V usage is TRBV3 and J usage is TRBJ1-3, with D hard to call. The V end was cut by 3 bases, the J end by 0 bases, with 3 bases between. The CDR3 contains 13 residues. The germline gives CDR1 SNHLY, CDR2 FYNGKV (reference sequence). CDR3 loop: CASSFYSGNTLYF. CDR3 DNA, as far as it was read: TGTGCCAGCAGCTTTTATTCTGGAAATACGCTCTAT.

Comment on this clone: Gene names are mouse gene names. The CDR3 is cut off 1 residue early in the read; its end comes from the germline J gene. V is TRBV16 and J is TRBJ2-1; 10 nucleotides align to TRBD2. J gave up 5 bases and V 7 bases, and 5 bases lay outside the gene matches. CDR1 and CDR2 (germline): SGHSA, FRNQAP. The CDR3 covers 14 residues. The covered CDR3 bases are TGTGCAAGCACCCTGGGGGGGCGCGATGCTGAGCAGTTC. It encodes CASTLGGRDAEQF. The entire CDR3 reads CASTLGGRDAEQFF.

With respect to this clone: All gene names here are mouse names. The observed sequence ends 1 residue before the CDR3 terminus, with the missing tail filled in from the germline J gene. The chain couples TRBV19 to TRBJ2-4, with 9 positions matching TRBD2. Germline V CDR1 and CDR2: FNHDT, SITEND (reference sequence). The CDR3 spans 16 residues. V lost 5 bases to trimming and J lost 0 bases; unmatched junction nucleotides: 7. The CDR3 DNA, read in part, is TGTGCCAGCAGCCCTACTGGGGGGCTTAGTCAAAACACCTTGTAC. Amino acid sequence: CASSPTGGLSQNTLY. The complete CDR3 sequence is CASSPTGGLSQNTLYF.

Notes on this clone: Gene names and germline match the mouse. The read stops 1 residue short of the end of the CDR3; the missing end is completed from the germline J gene. The chain couples TRBV26 to TRBJ2-4; 8 bases are a match to TRBD1. V shed 2 bases and J 2 bases; nucleotides not matched to a gene: 3. The CDR3 contains 15 residues. Germline values: CDR1 KGHPV, CDR2 FQNQEV (reference sequence). The CDR3 loop is CASSLQGAPQNTLYF. CDR3 DNA (partial): TGTGCCAGCAGTCTGCAGGGGGCGCCTCAAAACACCTTGTAC.

A remark on this clone: Gene and germline names: mouse. The CDR3 extends 1 residue past the end of the read, so its final part is completed from the germline J gene. This chain joins TRBV26 and TRBJ2-2; a possible D gene is TRBD1 (5 bases). Germline V CDR1 and CDR2: KGHPV, FQNQEV (reference sequence). Trimming cost V 4 bases and J 5 bases, with 5 bases left between them. CDR3 size: 12 residues. The CDR3 sequence is CASSPGTGQLYF. CDR3 DNA, as far as it was read: TGTGCCAGCAGTCCAGGGACCGGGCAGCTCTAC.

Points on this clone: The gene names given are mouse names. The observed sequence ends 1 residue before the CDR3 terminus, with the missing tail filled in from the germline J gene. V and J are TRBV13-3 and TRBJ2-1; 12 bases align to TRBD2. Germline values: CDR1 NNHDY, CDR2 SYVADS. The CDR3 totals 15 residues. V shed 5 bases and J 5 bases; nucleotides not matched to a gene: 5. This CDR3 reads CASRDWGGNHAEQFF. The CDR3 bases that were read are TGTGCCAGCAGGGACTGGGGGGGGAACCATGCTGAGCAGTTC.